This entry is about one TCR beta chain. Trimming shortened V by 6 bases and J by 8 bases, and 16 bases separated the two germline ends. CDR3 size: 13 residues. CDR1 and CDR2 (germline): MNHEY, SMNVEV (reference sequence). This sample stems from a study of OX40 agonist ivuxolimab in advanced cancers. Data came from immunoSEQ multiplex PCR; TCRdb stores just in-frame clones and leaves some out. The sample yields 35,000 to 50,000 clones, 70% to 90% seen once. This sequence originates from an adult with an advanced solid tumor such as melanoma, head and neck, liver or kidney cancer. This specimen consisted of CD4+ or CD8+ T cells sorted from blood, obtained in a trial of the OX40 agonist ivuxolimab. The rearrangement links TRBV27 to TRBJ1-1; unclear D gene. The CDR3 bases are TGTGCCAGCAGAGGCAGTAGGGCCTTGGAAGCTTTCTTT. Translating gives CASRGSRALEAFF.